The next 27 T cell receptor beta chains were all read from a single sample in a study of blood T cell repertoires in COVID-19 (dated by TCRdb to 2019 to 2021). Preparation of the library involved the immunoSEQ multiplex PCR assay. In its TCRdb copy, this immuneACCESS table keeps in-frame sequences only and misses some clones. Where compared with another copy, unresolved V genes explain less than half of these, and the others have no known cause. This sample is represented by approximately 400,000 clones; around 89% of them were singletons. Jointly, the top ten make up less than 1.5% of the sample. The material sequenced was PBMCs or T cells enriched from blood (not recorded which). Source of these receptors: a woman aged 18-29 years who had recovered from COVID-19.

The CDR3 is CASSIEEGATEAFF. CDR3 sequence (DNA): TGTGCCAGTAGTATAGAGGAAGGGGCCACTGAAGCTTTCTTT. This sequence joins TRBV19 and TRBJ1-1; perhaps TRBD1 as D (5 bases). The germline V and J ends were trimmed by 0 bases and 4 bases, with 9 bases remaining between them. Germline CDR1 is LNHDA and CDR2 is SQIVND (reference sequence). This CDR3 has 14 amino acids. Full variable domain (missing parts from reference TRBV19 and TRBJ1-1): DGGITQSPKYLFRKEGQNVTLSCEQNLNHDAMYWYRQDPGQGLRLIYYSQIVNDFQKGDIAEGYSVSREKKESFPLTVTSAQKNPTAFYLCASSIEEGATEAFFGQGTRLTVV.

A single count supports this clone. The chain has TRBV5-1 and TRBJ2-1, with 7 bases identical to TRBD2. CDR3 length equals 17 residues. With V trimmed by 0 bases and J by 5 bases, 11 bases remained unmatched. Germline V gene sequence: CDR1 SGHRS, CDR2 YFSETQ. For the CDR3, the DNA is TGCGCCAGCAGCTTGGAGGCTTGGCGGGGGACCCACAATGAGCAGTTCTTC. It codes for CASSLEAWRGTHNEQFF.

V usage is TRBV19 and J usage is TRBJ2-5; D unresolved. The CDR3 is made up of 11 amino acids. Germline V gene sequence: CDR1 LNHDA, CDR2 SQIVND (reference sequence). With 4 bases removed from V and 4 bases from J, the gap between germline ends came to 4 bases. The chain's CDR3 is CASSKRETQYF. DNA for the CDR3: TGTGCCAGTAGTAAGAGAGAGACCCAGTACTTC. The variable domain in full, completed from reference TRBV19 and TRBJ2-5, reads DGGITQSPKYLFRKEGQNVTLSCEQNLNHDAMYWYRQDPGQGLRLIYYSQIVNDFQKGDIAEGYSVSREKKESFPLTVTSAQKNPTAFYLCASSKRETQYFGPGTRLLVL.

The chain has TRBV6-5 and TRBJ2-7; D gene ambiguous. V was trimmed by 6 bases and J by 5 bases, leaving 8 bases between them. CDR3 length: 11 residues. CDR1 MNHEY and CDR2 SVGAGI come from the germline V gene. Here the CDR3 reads CASSRFNEQYF. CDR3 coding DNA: TGTGCCAGCAGCAGGTTCAACGAGCAGTACTTC.

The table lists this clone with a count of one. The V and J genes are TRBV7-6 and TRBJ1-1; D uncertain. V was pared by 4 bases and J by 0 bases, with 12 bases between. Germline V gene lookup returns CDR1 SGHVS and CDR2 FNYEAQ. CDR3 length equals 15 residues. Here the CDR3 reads CASSSIAGLNTEAFF. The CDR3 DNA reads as TGTGCCAGCAGCTCAATAGCGGGATTGAACACTGAAGCTTTCTTT.

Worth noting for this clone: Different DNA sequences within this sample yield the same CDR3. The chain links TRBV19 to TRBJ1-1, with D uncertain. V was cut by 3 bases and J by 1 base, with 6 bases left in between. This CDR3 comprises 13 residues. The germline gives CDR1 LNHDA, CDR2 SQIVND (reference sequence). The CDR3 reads CASSIRGNTEAFF. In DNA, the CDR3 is TGTGCCAGTAGTATCCGGGGGAACACTGAAGCTTTCTTT. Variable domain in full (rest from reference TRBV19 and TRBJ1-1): DGGITQSPKYLFRKEGQNVTLSCEQNLNHDAMYWYRQDPGQGLRLIYYSQIVNDFQKGDIAEGYSVSREKKESFPLTVTSAQKNPTAFYLCASSIRGNTEAFFGQGTRLTVV.

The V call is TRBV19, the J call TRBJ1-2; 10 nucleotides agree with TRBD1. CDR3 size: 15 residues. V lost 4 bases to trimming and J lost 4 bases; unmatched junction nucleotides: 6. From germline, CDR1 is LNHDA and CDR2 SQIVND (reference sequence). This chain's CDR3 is CASSTTRDRGYGYTF. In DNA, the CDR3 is TGTGCCAGTAGTACAACCCGGGACAGGGGCTATGGCTACACCTTC.

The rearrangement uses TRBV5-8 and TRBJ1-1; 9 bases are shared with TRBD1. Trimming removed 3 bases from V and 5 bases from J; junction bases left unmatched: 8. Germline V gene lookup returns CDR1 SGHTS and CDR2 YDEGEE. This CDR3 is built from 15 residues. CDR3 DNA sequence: TGTGCCAGCAGCTCGGAGCGGACAGGGGATACTGAAGCTTTCTTT. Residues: CASSSERTGDTEAFF.

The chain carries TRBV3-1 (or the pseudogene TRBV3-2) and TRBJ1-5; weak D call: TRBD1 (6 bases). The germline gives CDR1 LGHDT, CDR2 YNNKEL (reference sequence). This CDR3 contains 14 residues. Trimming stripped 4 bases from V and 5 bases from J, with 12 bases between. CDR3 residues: CASSPGHTDQPQHF. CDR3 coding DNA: TGTGCCAGCAGCCCGGGACACACGGATCAGCCCCAGCATTTT.

CDR3 nucleotide sequence: TGTGCCAGCAGTGTCTACAGGGGTAGCGGTGAAAAACTGTTTTTT. Translating gives CASSVYRGSGEKLFF. This chain joins TRBV28 and TRBJ1-4; 7 bases align to TRBD1. CDR3 size: 15 residues. Looked up from germline, CDR1 is MDHEN and CDR2 is SYDVKM. V was pared by 5 bases and J by 7 bases, with 10 bases of the junction left unmatched.

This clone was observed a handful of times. The CDR3 sequence is CASSQEALTGSPLHF. CDR3 DNA sequence: TGTGCCAGCAGCCAAGAAGCCCTAACCGGGTCACCCCTCCACTTT. The chain links TRBV3-1 (or the pseudogene TRBV3-2) to TRBJ1-6; D gene ambiguous. The CDR3 runs 15 residues. V shed 0 bases and J shed 10 bases, with 13 bases lying between them. Germline V gene data show CDR1 as LGHDT and CDR2 as YNNKEL (reference sequence).

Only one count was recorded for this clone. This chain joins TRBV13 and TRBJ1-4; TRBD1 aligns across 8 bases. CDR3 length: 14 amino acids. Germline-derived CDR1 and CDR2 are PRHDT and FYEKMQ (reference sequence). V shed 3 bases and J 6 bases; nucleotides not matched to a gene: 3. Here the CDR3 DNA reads TGTGCCAGCAGCTTGACAGGGGAAGATGAAAAACTGTTTTTT. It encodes CASSLTGEDEKLFF.

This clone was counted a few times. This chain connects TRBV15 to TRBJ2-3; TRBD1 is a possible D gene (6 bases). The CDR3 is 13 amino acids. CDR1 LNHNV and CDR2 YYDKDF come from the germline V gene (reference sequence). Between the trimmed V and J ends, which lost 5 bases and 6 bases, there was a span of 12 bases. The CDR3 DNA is TGTGCCACCAGCGCGTACAGGGAGGATACGCAGTATTTT. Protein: CATSAYREDTQYF.

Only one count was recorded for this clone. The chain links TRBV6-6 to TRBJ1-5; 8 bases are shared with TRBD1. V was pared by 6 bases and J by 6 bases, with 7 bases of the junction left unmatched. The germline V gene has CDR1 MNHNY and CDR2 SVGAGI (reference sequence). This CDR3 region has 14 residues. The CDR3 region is CASRIQGVGQPQHF. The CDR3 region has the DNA TGTGCCAGCAGGATACAGGGGGTTGGTCAGCCCCAGCATTTT.

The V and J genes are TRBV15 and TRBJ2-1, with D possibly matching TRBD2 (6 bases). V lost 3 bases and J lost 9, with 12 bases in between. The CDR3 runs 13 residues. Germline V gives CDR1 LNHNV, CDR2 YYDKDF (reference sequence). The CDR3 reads CATSRPNSGEQFF. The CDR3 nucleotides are TGTGCCACCAGCAGGCCTAATAGCGGTGAGCAGTTCTTC.

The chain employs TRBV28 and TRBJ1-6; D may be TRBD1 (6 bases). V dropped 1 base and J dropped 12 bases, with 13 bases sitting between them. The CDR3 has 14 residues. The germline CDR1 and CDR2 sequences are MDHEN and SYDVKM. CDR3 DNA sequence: TGTGCCAGCAGTTTATCCAGGGGTCTGGAACCCCTCCACTTT. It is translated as CASSLSRGLEPLHF.

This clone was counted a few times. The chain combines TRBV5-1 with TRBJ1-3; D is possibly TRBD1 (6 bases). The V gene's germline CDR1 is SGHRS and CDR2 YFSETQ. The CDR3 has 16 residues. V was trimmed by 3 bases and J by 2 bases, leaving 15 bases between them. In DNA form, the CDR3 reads TGCGCCAGCAGCTCGGGGGGGCGAAGAGCTGGAAACACCATATATTTT. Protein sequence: CASSSGGRRAGNTIYF.

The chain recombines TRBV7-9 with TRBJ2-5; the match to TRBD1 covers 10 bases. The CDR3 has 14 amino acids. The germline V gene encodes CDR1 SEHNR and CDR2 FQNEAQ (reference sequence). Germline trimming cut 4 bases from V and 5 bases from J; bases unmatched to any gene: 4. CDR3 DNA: TGTGCCAGCAGCTCGACAGGGGGCTGGGAGACCCAGTACTTC. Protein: CASSSTGGWETQYF.

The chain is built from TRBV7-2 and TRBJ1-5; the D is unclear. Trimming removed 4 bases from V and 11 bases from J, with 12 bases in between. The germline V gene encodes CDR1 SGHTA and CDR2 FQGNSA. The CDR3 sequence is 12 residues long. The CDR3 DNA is TGTGCCAGCAGCTACCTTGGTACGGCCCAGCATTTT. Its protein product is CASSYLGTAQHF.

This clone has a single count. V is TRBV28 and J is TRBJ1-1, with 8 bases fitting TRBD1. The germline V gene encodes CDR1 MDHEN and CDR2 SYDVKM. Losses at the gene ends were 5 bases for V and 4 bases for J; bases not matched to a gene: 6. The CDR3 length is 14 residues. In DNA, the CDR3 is TGTGCCAGCAGTCAAACAGGGGGAGCCACTGAAGCTTTCTTT. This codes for CASSQTGGATEAFF.

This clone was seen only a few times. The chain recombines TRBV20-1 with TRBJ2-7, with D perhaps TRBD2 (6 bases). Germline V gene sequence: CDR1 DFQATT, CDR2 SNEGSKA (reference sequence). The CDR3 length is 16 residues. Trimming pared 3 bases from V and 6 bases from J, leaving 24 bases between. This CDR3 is CSASKVRGTGFREQYF. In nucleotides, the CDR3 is TGCAGTGCTAGTAAGGTTCGCGGGACCGGATTCCGCGAGCAGTACTTC.

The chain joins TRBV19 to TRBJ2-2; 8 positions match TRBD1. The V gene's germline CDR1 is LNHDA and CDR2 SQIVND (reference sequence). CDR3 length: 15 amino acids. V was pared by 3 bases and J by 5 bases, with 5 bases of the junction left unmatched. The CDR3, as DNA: TGTGCCAGTAGTATTGGCAGGGGGCTTACCGGGGAGCTGTTTTTT. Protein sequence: CASSIGRGLTGELFF.

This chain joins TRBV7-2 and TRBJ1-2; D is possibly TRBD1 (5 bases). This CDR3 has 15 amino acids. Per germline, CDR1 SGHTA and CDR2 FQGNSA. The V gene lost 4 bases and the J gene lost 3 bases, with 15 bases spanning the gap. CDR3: CASSSRARGDYGYTF. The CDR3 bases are TGTGCCAGCAGCTCTAGAGCTCGGGGGGACTATGGCTACACCTTC.

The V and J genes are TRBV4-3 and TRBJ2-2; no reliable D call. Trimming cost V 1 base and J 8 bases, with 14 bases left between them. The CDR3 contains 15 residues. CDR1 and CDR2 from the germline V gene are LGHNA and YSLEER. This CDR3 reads CASSQGPSVSGELFF. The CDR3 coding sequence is TGCGCCAGCAGCCAAGGACCCAGCGTATCTGGGGAGCTGTTTTTT.

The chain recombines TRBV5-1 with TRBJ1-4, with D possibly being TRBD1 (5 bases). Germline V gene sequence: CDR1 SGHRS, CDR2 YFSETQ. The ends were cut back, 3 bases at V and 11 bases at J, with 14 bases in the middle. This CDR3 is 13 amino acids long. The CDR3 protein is CASSSVGATKLFF. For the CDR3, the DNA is TGCGCCAGCAGCTCGGTTGGGGCGACTAAACTGTTTTTT.

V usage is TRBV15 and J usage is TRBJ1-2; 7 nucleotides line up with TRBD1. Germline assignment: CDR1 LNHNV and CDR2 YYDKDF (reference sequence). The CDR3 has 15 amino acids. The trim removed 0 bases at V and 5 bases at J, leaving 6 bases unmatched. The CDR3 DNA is TGTGCCACCAGCAGAGATGGAGGGGGCCCTTATGGCTACACCTTC. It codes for CATSRDGGGPYGYTF.

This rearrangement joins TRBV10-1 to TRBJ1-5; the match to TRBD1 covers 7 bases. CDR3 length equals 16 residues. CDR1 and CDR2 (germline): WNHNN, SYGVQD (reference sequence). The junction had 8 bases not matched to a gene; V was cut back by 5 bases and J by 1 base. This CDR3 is CASSHRQGYSNQPQHF. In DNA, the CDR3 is TGCGCCAGCAGTCATCGACAGGGTTACAGCAATCAGCCCCAGCATTTT.